The 19 T cell receptor beta chains in this list originate from one sample, sequenced in a study of shared clonotypes between healthy human individuals. Only in-frame clones appear in the TCRdb table, and some are missing; sequencing was by immunoSEQ multiplex PCR. Of about 470,000 clones listed, 70% to 80% are singletons. Sample: PBMCs. Receptors were obtained from a woman between 40 and 55 years old in good health. Some clones in this sample may be carry-over from other donors' samples.

The chain couples TRBV4-2 to TRBJ2-7; 7 bases are shared with TRBD2. Trimming took 4 bases from V and 5 from J; bases not matched to a gene: 11. The V gene's germline CDR1 is LGHNA and CDR2 YNFKEQ. The CDR3 runs to 15 residues. CDR3: CASSRRWTRADEQYF. The CDR3 region has the DNA TGTGCCAGCAGCCGAAGGTGGACTAGGGCCGACGAGCAGTACTTC.

The rearrangement joins TRBV18 to TRBJ2-7; perhaps TRBD2 as D (5 bases). The CDR3 has 14 amino acids. Trimming left V 3 bases short and J 6 bases short, with 15 bases between. The germline V gene has CDR1 KGHSH and CDR2 LQKENI. The CDR3 region is CASSPSSGESEQYF. The CDR3 DNA follows: TGTGCCAGCTCACCGTCCTCCGGGGAGTCCGAGCAGTACTTC.

This chain joins TRBV25-1 and TRBJ2-2, with TRBD2 matching 11 bases. This CDR3 is built from 16 residues. After removal of 7 bases from V and 6 bases from J, the junction contained 10 bases not matched to a gene. Looked up from germline, CDR1 is MGHDK and CDR2 is SYGVNS. The CDR3: CASTPRTSGYAGELFF. The CDR3 nucleotides are TGTGCCAGCACCCCGAGGACTAGCGGGTACGCCGGGGAGCTGTTTTTT.

The genes are TRBV27 and TRBJ2-7, with 9 nucleotides matching TRBD1. Germline V lookup: CDR1 MNHEY, CDR2 SMNVEV (reference sequence). CDR3 length equals 16 residues. Unmatched junction bases numbered 11, after V lost 2 bases and J lost 6 bases. This chain's CDR3 is CASSLGPRQGVGEQYF. Here the CDR3 DNA reads TGTGCCAGCAGTTTAGGGCCCCGACAGGGGGTAGGCGAGCAGTACTTC.

This clone was recorded once. CDR3 nucleotide sequence: TGTGCCAGCAGTCCCGGGGCTACCTACGAGCAGTACTTC. It encodes CASSPGATYEQYF. J is TRBJ2-7 and V is TRBV28, with D perhaps assigned TRBD1 or TRBD2 (5 bases each). Trimming stripped 5 bases from V and 2 bases from J, with 10 bases between. The CDR3 runs to 13 residues. Germline assignment: CDR1 MDHEN and CDR2 SYDVKM. The full variable domain, completed using reference TRBV28 and TRBJ2-7, is DVKVTQSSRYLVKRTGEKVFLECVQDMDHENMFWYRQDPGLGLRLIYFSYDVKMKEKGDIPEGYSVSREKKERFSLILESASTNQTSMYLCASSPGATYEQYFGPGTRLTVT.

The V call is TRBV29-1, the J call TRBJ2-2; the D gene is possibly TRBD2 (6 bases). Germline lookup yields CDR1 SQVTM and CDR2 ANQGSEA. V lost 5 bases and J 4 bases, leaving 14 bases between the germline ends. The CDR3 runs 14 residues. DNA of the CDR3: TGCAGCGTTACCCTAGCGTGGACCACCGGGGAGCTGTTTTTT. Translation gives CSVTLAWTTGELFF.

This chain connects TRBV28 to TRBJ2-1; no reliable D call. The ends were cut back, 6 bases at V and 1 base at J, with 7 bases in the middle. Per the germline V gene, CDR1 is MDHEN and CDR2 is SYDVKM. The CDR3 has 13 amino acids. In nucleotides, the CDR3 is TGTGCCAGCAGGGGCGGTTCCTACAATGAGCAGTTCTTC. It is translated as CASRGGSYNEQFF.

This chain connects TRBV2 to TRBJ2-4; the D call may be TRBD1 or TRBD2 (5 bases each). Germline loops: CDR1 SNHLY, CDR2 FYNNEI. The CDR3 sequence is 14 residues long. V was pared by 2 bases and J by 10 bases, with 15 bases between. The CDR3 protein is CASSELGPEGIQYF. CDR3 DNA: TGTGCCAGCAGTGAACTGGGACCTGAGGGGATTCAGTACTTC. Full variable domain (remainder filled in from reference TRBV2 and TRBJ2-4): EPEVTQTPSHQVTQMGQEVILRCVPISNHLYFYWYRQILGQKVEFLVSFYNNEISEKSEIFDDQFSVERPDGSNFTLKIRSTKLEDSAMYFCASSELGPEGIQYFGAGTRLSVL.

The chain couples TRBV7-6 to TRBJ2-7; D gene unclear. V lost 1 base and J 2 bases, leaving 18 bases between the germline ends. Looked up from germline, CDR1 is SGHVS and CDR2 is FNYEAQ. The length of the CDR3 is 17 residues. In nucleotides, the CDR3 is TGTGCCAGCAGCTTAGAAACCTCCTCCGTTAGTACCTACGAGCAGTACTTC. Its protein product is CASSLETSSVSTYEQYF.

This clone was counted ten times or more. This chain uses TRBV27 with TRBJ2-7; 8 bases map to TRBD2. CDR3 length: 15 amino acids. CDR1 is MNHEY and CDR2 is SMNVEV in the germline V gene (reference sequence). J gave up 10 bases and V 2 bases, and 13 bases lay outside the gene matches. CDR3 nucleotide sequence: TGTGCCAGCAGTTTAGGGACTAGTCCCTATACGGAACAGTACTTC. Protein sequence: CASSLGTSPYTEQYF.

This chain connects TRBV29-1 to TRBJ2-3, with TRBD2 matching 10 bases. The CDR3 is made up of 16 amino acids. The germline V gene encodes CDR1 SQVTM and CDR2 ANQGSEA. Losses at the gene ends were 3 bases for V and 1 base for J; bases not matched to a gene: 7. CDR3 region: CSVDTSGTWGTDTQYF. The CDR3 DNA sequence: TGCAGCGTTGATACTAGCGGGACATGGGGCACAGATACGCAGTATTTT.

CDR3 residues: CASSTTGIRYGYTF. CDR3 sequence (DNA): TGCGCCAGCAGCACGACAGGGATTAGGTATGGCTACACCTTC. The rearrangement uses TRBV5-1 and TRBJ1-2; TRBD1 aligns across 7 bases. With V trimmed by 4 bases and J by 5 bases, 8 bases remained unmatched. Per germline, CDR1 SGHRS and CDR2 YFSETQ. The CDR3 loop spans 14 amino acids.

As for this clone: A far larger clone differs by one base, so this is likely a read error. The chain carries TRBV5-1 and TRBJ2-1; 8 positions match TRBD1. V lost 4 bases to trimming and J lost 7 bases; unmatched junction nucleotides: 10. Per germline, CDR1 SGHRS and CDR2 YFSETQ. CDR3 length: 15 residues. CDR3 loop: CASSLYRGYTNEQFF. CDR3 sequence (DNA): TGCGCCAGCAGCCTGTACAGGGGGTATACGAATGAGCAGTTCTTC.

J is TRBJ2-2 and V is TRBV19, with D maybe TRBD2 (6 bases). V was clipped by 5 bases and J by 3 bases, with 19 bases between them. Germline lookup yields CDR1 LNHDA and CDR2 SQIVND (reference sequence). The CDR3 extends over 17 amino acids. CDR3 sequence reads: CASSVLTGRRDTGELFF. CDR3 DNA sequence: TGTGCCAGTAGTGTATTAACGGGGCGGAGGGACACCGGGGAGCTGTTTTTT.

The V and J genes are TRBV2 and TRBJ1-5; TRBD1 is a possible D gene (5 bases). The CDR3 is made up of 15 amino acids. Trimming removed 1 base from V and 6 bases from J, with 13 bases in between. Germline V gene data show CDR1 as SNHLY and CDR2 as FYNNEI. The CDR3 loop is CASSEGGGVGQPQHF. The CDR3 DNA reads TGTGCCAGCAGTGAAGGGGGGGGTGTTGGTCAGCCCCAGCATTTT.

Regarding this clone: Other DNA sequences in the sample encode the same CDR3. The J gene is TRBJ1-1, the V gene TRBV10-3; D gene ambiguous. The CDR3 spans 13 residues. V gave up 3 bases and J gave up 1 base, with 6 bases separating them. Germline CDR1 is ENHRY and CDR2 is SYGVKD. This CDR3 is CAISDRENTEAFF. In DNA, the CDR3 is TGTGCCATCAGTGATCGGGAGAACACTGAAGCTTTCTTT.

This rearrangement joins TRBV9 to TRBJ2-7; 9 nucleotides align to TRBD1. This CDR3 is 13 amino acids long. After removal of 4 bases from V and 6 bases from J, the junction contained 5 bases not matched to a gene. CDR1 is SGDLS, CDR2 YYNGEE, per germline. In DNA, the CDR3 is TGTGCCAGCAGCAAACAGGGGGCGAGCGAGCAGTACTTC. Residues: CASSKQGASEQYF.

The rearrangement joins TRBV2 to TRBJ1-1; 9 nucleotides match TRBD1. The V and J ends lost 7 bases and 4 bases, in that order; junction bases with no gene match: 4. Germline CDR1 is SNHLY and CDR2 is FYNNEI. The CDR3 runs to 13 residues. CDR3 nucleotide sequence: TGTGCCAGCACTTCGACAGGGGGCACTGAAGCTTTCTTT. This codes for CASTSTGGTEAFF.

J is TRBJ2-1 and V is TRBV15, with 11 nucleotides matching TRBD2. Germline V gene sequence: CDR1 LNHNV, CDR2 YYDKDF (reference sequence). Trimming took 5 bases from V and 10 from J; bases not matched to a gene: 13. This CDR3 spans 16 amino acids. CDR3 loop: CATSRIAGGSWKEQFF. The CDR3 nucleotides read TGTGCCACCAGCCGAATAGCGGGAGGGTCCTGGAAGGAGCAGTTCTTC.